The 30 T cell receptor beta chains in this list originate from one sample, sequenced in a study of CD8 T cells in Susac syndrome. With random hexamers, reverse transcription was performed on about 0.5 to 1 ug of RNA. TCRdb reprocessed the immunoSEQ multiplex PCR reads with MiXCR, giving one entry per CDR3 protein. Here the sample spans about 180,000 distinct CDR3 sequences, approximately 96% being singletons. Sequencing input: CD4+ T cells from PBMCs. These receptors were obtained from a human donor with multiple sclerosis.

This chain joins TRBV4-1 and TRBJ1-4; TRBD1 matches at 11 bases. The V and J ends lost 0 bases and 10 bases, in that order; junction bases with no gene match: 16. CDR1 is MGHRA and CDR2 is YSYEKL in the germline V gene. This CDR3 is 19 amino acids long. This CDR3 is CASSQELWDRGSRLGKLFF. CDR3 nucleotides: TGCGCCAGCAGCCAAGAGTTATGGGACAGGGGGAGTAGGTTGGGAAAACTGTTTTTT.

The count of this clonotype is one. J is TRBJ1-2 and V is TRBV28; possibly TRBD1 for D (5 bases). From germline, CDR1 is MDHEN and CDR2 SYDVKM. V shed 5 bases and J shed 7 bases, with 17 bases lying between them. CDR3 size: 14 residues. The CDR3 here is CASSLSNYQGGYTF. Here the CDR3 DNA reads TGTGCCAGCAGTCTCTCTAACTACCAGGGTGGCTACACCTTC.

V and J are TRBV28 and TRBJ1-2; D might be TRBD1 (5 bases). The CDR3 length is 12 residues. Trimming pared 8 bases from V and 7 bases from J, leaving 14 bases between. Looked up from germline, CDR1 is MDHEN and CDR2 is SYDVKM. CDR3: CASGRARGGYTF. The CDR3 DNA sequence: TGTGCCAGCGGCAGGGCCCGGGGTGGCTACACCTTC.

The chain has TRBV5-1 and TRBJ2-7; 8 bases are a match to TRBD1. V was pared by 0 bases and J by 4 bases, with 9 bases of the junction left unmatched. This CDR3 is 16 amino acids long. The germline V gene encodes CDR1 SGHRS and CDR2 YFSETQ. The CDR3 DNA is TGCGCCAGCAGCTTGGTTGGGGCAGGGGGCGTTTACGAGCAGTACTTC. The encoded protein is CASSLVGAGGVYEQYF.

The CDR3 region has the DNA TGTGCCAGCAGCAAGACAACCTCCGGGACAGGGGTTCAGCCCCAGCATTTT. Its translation is CASSKTTSGTGVQPQHF. V usage is TRBV7-2 and J usage is TRBJ1-5; 10 positions match TRBD1. The germline V gene has CDR1 SGHTA and CDR2 FQGNSA. V shed 5 bases, J shed 6 bases, and the junction held 13 bases outside the gene matches. There are 17 residues in the CDR3.

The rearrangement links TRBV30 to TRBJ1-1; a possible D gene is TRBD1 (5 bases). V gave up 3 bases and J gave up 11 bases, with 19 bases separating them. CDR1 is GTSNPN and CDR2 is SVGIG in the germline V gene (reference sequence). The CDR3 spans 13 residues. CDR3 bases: TGTGCCTGGAGCGACAGAGGGGAAGGTGGGGCTTTCTTT. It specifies CAWSDRGEGGAFF.

This CDR3 reads CAITGVNYGYTF. CDR3 DNA: TGTGCCATCACAGGGGTCAACTATGGCTACACCTTC. The chain carries TRBV27 and TRBJ1-2, with 7 bases identical to TRBD1. The CDR3 is made up of 12 amino acids. The V gene's germline CDR1 is MNHEY and CDR2 SMNVEV (reference sequence). V lost 10 bases to trimming and J lost 2 bases; unmatched junction nucleotides: 4.

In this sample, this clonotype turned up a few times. The CDR3 here is CASSRDRDYGYTF. The CDR3 nucleotides are TGTGCCAGCAGCCGGGACAGGGACTATGGCTACACCTTC. This chain connects TRBV5-4 to TRBJ1-2, with TRBD1 matching 9 bases. Trimming cost V 4 bases and J 3 bases; bases outside gene matches: 1. Germline V lookup: CDR1 SGHNT, CDR2 YYREEE (reference sequence). The CDR3 sequence is 13 residues long.

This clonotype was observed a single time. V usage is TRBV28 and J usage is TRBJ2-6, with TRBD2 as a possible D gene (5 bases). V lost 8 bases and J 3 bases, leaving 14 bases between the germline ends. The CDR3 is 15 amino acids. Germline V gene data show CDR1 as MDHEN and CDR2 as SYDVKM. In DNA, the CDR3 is TGTGCCAGCGGATTAGCGCTGGGTGGGGCCAACGTCCTGACTTTC. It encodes CASGLALGGANVLTF. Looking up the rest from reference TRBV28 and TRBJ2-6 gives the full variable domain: DVKVTQSSRYLVKRTGEKVFLECVQDMDHENMFWYRQDPGLGLRLIYFSYDVKMKEKGDIPEGYSVSREKKERFSLILESASTNQTSMYLCASGLALGGANVLTFGAGSRLTVL.

The CDR3 region has the DNA TGTGCCAGCAGTTCATACGGCGGAGAAGAGACCCAGTACTTC. Translated: CASSSYGGEETQYF. V gene TRBV12-3 or TRBV12-4 combines with J gene TRBJ2-5; no definite D call. The germline V and J ends were trimmed by 4 bases and 3 bases, with 12 bases remaining between them. The CDR3 is 14 residues long.

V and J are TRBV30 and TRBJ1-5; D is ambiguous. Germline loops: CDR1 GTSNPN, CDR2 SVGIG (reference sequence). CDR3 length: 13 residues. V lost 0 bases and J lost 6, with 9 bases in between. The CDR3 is CAWSVLGGQPQHF. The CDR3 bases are TGTGCCTGGAGTGTACTAGGTGGTCAGCCCCAGCATTTT.

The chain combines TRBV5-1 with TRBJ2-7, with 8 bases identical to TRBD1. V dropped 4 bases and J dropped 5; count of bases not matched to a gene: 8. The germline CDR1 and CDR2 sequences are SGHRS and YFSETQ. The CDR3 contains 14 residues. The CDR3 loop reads CASSLNRGSDEQYF. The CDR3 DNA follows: TGCGCCAGCAGCCTAAACAGGGGGAGCGACGAGCAGTACTTC.

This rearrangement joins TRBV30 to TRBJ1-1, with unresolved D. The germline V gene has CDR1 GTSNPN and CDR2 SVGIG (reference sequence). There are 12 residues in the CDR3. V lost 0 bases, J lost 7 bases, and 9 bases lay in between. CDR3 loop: CAWSVLEGEAFF. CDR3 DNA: TGTGCCTGGAGTGTACTAGAAGGTGAAGCTTTCTTT.

This CDR3 is CSASPANYGYTF. The CDR3 DNA is TGCAGTGCTAGTCCTGCTAACTATGGCTACACCTTC. V gene TRBV20-1 combines with J gene TRBJ1-2; D remains ambiguous. V was shortened by 3 bases and J by 0 bases, with 5 bases between the two germline ends. CDR3 length: 12 residues. Germline V gene data show CDR1 as DFQATT and CDR2 as SNEGSKA (reference sequence).

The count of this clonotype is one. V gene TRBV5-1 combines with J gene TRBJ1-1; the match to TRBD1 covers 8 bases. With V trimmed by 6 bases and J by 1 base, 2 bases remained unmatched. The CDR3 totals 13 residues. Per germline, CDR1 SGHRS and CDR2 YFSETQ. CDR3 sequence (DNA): TGCGCCAGCACGGGACAGGAGAACACTGAAGCTTTCTTT. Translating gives CASTGQENTEAFF.

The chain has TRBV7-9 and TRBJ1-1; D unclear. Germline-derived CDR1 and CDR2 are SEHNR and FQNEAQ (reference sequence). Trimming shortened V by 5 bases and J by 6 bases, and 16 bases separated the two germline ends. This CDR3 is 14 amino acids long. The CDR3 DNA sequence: TGTGCCAGCAGCCTAATGGCACGGCGCCCTGAAGCTTTCTTT. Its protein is CASSLMARRPEAFF.

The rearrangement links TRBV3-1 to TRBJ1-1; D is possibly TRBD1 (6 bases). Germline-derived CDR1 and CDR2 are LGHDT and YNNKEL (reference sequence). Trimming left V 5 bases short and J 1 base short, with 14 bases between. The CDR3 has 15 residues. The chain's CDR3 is CASSATGQKNTEAFF. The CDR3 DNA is TGTGCCAGCAGCGCAACGGGACAAAAGAACACTGAAGCTTTCTTT.

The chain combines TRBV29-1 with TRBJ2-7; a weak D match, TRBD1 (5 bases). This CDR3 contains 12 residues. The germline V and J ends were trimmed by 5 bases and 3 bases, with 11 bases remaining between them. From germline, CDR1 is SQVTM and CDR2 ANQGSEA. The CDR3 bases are TGCAGCGTTCAGGACACGGACTACGAGCAGTACTTC. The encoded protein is CSVQDTDYEQYF.

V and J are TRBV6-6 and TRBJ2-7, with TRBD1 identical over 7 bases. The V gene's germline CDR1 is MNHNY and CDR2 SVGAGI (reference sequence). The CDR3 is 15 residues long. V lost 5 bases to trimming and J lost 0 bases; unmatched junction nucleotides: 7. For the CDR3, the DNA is TGTGCCAGCAGTGGGACGACAGGGAGCTCCTACGAGCAGTACTTC. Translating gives CASSGTTGSSYEQYF.

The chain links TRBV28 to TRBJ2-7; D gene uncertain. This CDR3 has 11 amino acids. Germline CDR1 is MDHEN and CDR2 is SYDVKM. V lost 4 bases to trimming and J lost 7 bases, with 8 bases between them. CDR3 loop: CASSSVGEQYF. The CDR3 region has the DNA TGTGCCAGCAGTTCGGTCGGGGAGCAGTACTTC.

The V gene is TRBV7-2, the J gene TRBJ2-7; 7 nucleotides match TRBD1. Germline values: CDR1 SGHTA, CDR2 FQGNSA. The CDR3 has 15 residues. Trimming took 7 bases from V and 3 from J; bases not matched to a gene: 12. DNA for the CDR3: TGTGCCAGCACCGATTCCAGGACAGGAGACTACGAGCAGTACTTC. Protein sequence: CASTDSRTGDYEQYF.

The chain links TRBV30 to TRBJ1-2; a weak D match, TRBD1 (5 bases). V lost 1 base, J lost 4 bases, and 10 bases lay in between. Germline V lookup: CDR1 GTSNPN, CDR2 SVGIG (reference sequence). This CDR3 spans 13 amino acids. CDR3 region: CAWSAGQVYGYTF. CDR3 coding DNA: TGTGCCTGGAGTGCCGGACAAGTCTATGGCTACACCTTC.

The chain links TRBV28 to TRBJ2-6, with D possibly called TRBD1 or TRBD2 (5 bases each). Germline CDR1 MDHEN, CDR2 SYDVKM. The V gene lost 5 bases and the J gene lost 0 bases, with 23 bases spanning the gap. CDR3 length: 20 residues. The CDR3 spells CASSQNGRGPKGSGANVLTF. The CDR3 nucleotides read TGTGCCAGCAGTCAAAACGGCCGGGGCCCCAAAGGCTCTGGGGCCAACGTCCTGACTTTC.

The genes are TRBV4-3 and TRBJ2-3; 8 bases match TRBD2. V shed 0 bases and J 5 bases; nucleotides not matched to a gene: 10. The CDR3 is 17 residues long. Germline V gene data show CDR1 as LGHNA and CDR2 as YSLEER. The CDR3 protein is CASSQDASGGVIDTQYF. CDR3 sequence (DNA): TGCGCCAGCAGCCAAGACGCGAGCGGGGGTGTGATAGATACGCAGTATTTT.

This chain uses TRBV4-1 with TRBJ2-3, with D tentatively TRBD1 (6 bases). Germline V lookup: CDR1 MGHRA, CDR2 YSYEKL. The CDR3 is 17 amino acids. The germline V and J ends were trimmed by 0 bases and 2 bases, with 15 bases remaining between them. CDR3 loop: CASSQEFLGQFTDTQYF. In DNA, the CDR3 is TGCGCCAGCAGCCAAGAATTCCTTGGACAGTTCACAGATACGCAGTATTTT.

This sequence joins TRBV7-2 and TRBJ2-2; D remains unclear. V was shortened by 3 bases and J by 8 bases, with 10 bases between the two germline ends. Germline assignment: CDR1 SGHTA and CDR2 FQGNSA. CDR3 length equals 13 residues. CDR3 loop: CASSFGMGGELFF. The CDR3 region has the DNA TGTGCCAGCAGCTTTGGGATGGGAGGGGAGCTGTTTTTT.

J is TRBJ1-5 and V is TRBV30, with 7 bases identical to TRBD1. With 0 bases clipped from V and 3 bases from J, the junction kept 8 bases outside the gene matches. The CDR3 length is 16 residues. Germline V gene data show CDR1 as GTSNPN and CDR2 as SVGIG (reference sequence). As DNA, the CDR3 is TGTGCCTGGAGTGTACCGTGGGGACAGAACAATCAGCCCCAGCATTTT. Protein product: CAWSVPWGQNNQPQHF.

CDR3 DNA: TGCAGTGCTAGGGTAGGGGGGAATGAGCAGTACTTC. Translating gives CSARVGGNEQYF. The chain couples TRBV20-1 to TRBJ2-7; either TRBD1 or TRBD2 may supply D (6 bases each). Germline V gives CDR1 DFQATT, CDR2 SNEGSKA (reference sequence). V was cut by 3 bases and J by 7 bases, with 13 bases left in between. CDR3 size: 12 residues.

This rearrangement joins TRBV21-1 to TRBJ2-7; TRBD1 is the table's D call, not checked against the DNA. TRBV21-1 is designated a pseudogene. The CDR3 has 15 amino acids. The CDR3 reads CASSYRDRGYYEQYF. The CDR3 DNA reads TGTGCCAGCAGCTACCGGGACAGGGGGTACTACGAGCAGTACTTC.

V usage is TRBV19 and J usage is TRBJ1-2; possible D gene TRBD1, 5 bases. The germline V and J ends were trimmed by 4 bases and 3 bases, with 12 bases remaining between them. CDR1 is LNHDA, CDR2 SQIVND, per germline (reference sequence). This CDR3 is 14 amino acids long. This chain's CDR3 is CASSNRFGDYGYTF. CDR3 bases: TGTGCCAGTAGTAACAGGTTTGGGGACTATGGCTACACCTTC.